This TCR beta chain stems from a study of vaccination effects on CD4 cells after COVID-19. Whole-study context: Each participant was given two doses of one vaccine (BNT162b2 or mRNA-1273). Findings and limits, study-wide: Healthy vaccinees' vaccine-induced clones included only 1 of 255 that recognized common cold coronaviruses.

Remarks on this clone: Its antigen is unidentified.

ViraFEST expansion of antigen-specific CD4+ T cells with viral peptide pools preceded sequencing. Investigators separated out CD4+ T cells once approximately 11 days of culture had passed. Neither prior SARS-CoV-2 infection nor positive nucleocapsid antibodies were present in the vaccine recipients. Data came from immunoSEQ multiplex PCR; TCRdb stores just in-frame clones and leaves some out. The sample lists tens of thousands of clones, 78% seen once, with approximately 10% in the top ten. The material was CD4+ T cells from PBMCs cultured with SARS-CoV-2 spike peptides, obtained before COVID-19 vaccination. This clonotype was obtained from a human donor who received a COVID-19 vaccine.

The CDR3 loop reads CASSFSSGDYTQYF. In nucleotides, the CDR3 is TGCGCCAGCAGCTTTTCTAGCGGGGACTATACGCAGTATTTT. J is TRBJ2-3 and V is TRBV5-1; TRBD2 agrees at 9 bases. Germline CDR1 is SGHRS and CDR2 is YFSETQ. This CDR3 contains 14 residues. V shed 2 bases and J 7 bases; nucleotides not matched to a gene: 5.